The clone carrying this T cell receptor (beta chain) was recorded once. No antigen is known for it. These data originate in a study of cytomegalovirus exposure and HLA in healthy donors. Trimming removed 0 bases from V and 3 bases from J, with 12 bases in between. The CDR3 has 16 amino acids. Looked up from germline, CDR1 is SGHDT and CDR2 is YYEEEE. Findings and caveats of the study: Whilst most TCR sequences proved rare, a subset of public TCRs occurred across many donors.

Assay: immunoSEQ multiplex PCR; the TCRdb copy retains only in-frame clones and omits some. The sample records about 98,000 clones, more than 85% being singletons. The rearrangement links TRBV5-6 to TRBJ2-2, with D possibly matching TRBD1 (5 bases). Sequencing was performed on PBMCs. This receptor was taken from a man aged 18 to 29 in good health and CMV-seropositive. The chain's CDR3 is CASSLARTTYTGELFF. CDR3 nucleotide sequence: TGTGCCAGCAGCTTGGCGCGGACAACTTACACCGGGGAGCTGTTTTTT.